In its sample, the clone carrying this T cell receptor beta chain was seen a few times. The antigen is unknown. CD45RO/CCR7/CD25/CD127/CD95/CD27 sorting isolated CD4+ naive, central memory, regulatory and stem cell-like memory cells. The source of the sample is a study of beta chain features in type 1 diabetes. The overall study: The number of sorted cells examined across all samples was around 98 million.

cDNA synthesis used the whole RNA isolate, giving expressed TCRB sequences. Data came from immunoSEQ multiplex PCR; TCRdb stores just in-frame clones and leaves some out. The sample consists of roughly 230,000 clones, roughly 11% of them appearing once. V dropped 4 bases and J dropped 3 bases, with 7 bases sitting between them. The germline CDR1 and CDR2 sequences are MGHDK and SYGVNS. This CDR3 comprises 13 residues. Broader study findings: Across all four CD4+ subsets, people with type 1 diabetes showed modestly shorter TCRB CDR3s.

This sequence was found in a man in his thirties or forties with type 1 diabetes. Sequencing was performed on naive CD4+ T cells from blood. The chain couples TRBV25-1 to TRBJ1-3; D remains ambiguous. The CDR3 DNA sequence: TGTGCCAGCAGTGCATCATTTGGAAACACCATATATTTT. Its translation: CASSASFGNTIYF.